Listed here are 7 T cell receptor beta chains from one sample, sequenced in a study of blood T cell repertoires in COVID-19. The repertoire was sequenced with immunoSEQ multiplex PCR; TCRdb's copy has only in-frame clones and lacks some. The data show about 130,000 clones, with over 70% seen just once and under 4.5% held by the top ten. The sequenced material came from peripheral blood. These receptors originate from a woman aged 45-65 years with acute or convalescent COVID-19.

The chain combines TRBV10-3 with TRBJ1-2; D is ambiguous. V lost 0 bases, J lost 6 bases, and 11 bases lay in between. CDR1 ENHRY and CDR2 SYGVKD come from the germline V gene. The CDR3 consists of 14 residues. CDR3 sequence: CAISESSSRHGYTF. As DNA, the CDR3 is TGTGCCATCAGTGAGTCGAGCTCTCGCCATGGCTACACCTTC.

This rearrangement joins TRBV25-1 to TRBJ1-4; a weak D match, TRBD1 (6 bases). The length of the CDR3 is 17 residues. Germline CDR1 is MGHDK and CDR2 is SYGVNS. The V and J ends lost 1 base and 0 bases respectively, with 12 bases between them. The CDR3 loop reads CASSEFTGTSTNEKLFF. The CDR3 nucleotides read TGTGCCAGCAGTGAATTTACAGGGACCTCAACTAATGAAAAACTGTTTTTT. The full variable domain, in which reference TRBV25-1 and TRBJ1-4 provide the parts outside the CDR3, is EADIYQTPRYLVIGTGKKITLECSQTMGHDKMYWYQQDPGMELHLIHYSYGVNSTEKGDLSSESTVSRIRTEHFPLTLESARPSHTSQYLCASSEFTGTSTNEKLFFGSGTQLSVL.

The chain is built from TRBV2 and TRBJ2-6, with D maybe TRBD1 (5 bases). The germline gives CDR1 SNHLY, CDR2 FYNNEI. Trimming removed 5 bases at V and 2 bases at J, with 10 bases between. This CDR3 spans 15 amino acids. CDR3 nucleotide sequence: TGTGCCAGCAGTCCTGACAGAACTGGGGCCAACGTCCTGACTTTC. The encoded protein is CASSPDRTGANVLTF.

For the CDR3, the DNA is TGTGCCAGCAGTTGGACAGGAGAGGCCTATGGCTACACCTTC. Its translation: CASSWTGEAYGYTF. The V call is TRBV6-5, the J call TRBJ1-2, with TRBD1 matching 7 bases. With V trimmed by 4 bases and J by 4 bases, 6 bases remained unmatched. The germline gives CDR1 MNHEY, CDR2 SVGAGI. The CDR3 runs 14 residues.

This clone was counted a few times. J is TRBJ2-1 and V is TRBV6-4, with 8 bases fitting TRBD2. The V segment lost 2 bases and the J segment 7 bases; nucleotides outside the gene matches: 10. In germline, CDR1 is MRHNA, CDR2 SNTAGT. The CDR3 sequence is 16 residues long. CDR3 residues: CASSDRAGDYMNEQFF. The CDR3 coding sequence is TGTGCCAGCAGTGACAGAGCGGGAGATTATATGAATGAGCAGTTCTTC.

This clone occurred a few times. The chain has TRBV2 and TRBJ1-4, with a tentative D call TRBD1 (6 bases). The germline CDR1 and CDR2 sequences are SNHLY and FYNNEI. V was trimmed by 5 bases and J by 4 bases, leaving 14 bases between them. This CDR3 region has 15 residues. CDR3 residues: CASSFEQGRNEKLFF. The CDR3 coding sequence is TGTGCCAGCAGTTTCGAACAGGGCCGTAATGAAAAACTGTTTTTT.

This clone was seen just once. This sequence joins TRBV30 and TRBJ1-6; 10 positions match TRBD1. The CDR3 has 14 residues. V lost 3 bases and J lost 10; bases outside the gene matches: 6. Germline V CDR1 and CDR2: GTSNPN, SVGIG (reference sequence). The CDR3 nucleotides read TGTGCCTGGAGCACCGGGACAGGGGACTCACCCCTCCACTTT. It encodes CAWSTGTGDSPLHF.